This passage covers 6 T cell receptor beta chains from one sample sequenced in a study of glioma-infiltrating T cells after dendritic cell vaccination. The time point: after dendritic cell vaccination, including at tumor progression/relapse. Sequencing used immunoSEQ multiplex PCR; TCRdb keeps in-frame clones, though not all of them. This sample carries around 60,000 clones, approximately 87% of them seen once, and the ten largest clones take more than 8.5%. Here the sequenced sample was blood, taken after dendritic cell vaccination. Receptors were obtained from a human donor with glioblastoma.

This clone showed up just once. This rearrangement joins TRBV6-5 to TRBJ2-3; 8 positions agree with TRBD1. The trim removed 6 bases at V and 7 bases at J, leaving 9 bases unmatched. CDR3 length equals 14 residues. The germline V gene encodes CDR1 MNHEY and CDR2 SVGAGI. This CDR3 reads CASSKMTGANTQYF. The CDR3 DNA follows: TGTGCCAGCAGCAAAATGACAGGGGCAAATACGCAGTATTTT.

The chain links TRBV9 to TRBJ2-3, with D perhaps TRBD1 (6 bases). CDR3 length: 15 amino acids. Trimming shortened V by 0 bases and J by 0 bases, and 8 bases separated the two germline ends. Germline CDR1 and CDR2: SGDLS and YYNGEE. This chain's CDR3 is CASSVGQDSTDTQYF. DNA for the CDR3: TGTGCCAGCAGCGTAGGACAGGATAGCACAGATACGCAGTATTTT.

This chain joins TRBV7-3 and TRBJ2-3, with 13 bases that match TRBD2. From germline, CDR1 is SGHTA and CDR2 FQGTGA. The V and J ends lost 4 bases and 1 base, in that order; junction bases with no gene match: 5. The CDR3 has 17 amino acids. For the CDR3, the DNA is TGTGCCAGCAGCTGGGGGGGGACTAGCGGGGGCACAGATACGCAGTATTTT. It is translated as CASSWGGTSGGTDTQYF.

The chain recombines TRBV2 with TRBJ2-1; a possible D gene is TRBD2 (6 bases). The CDR3 has 12 amino acids. V was trimmed by 2 bases and J by 8 bases, leaving 7 bases between them. Germline-derived CDR1 and CDR2 are SNHLY and FYNNEI. The CDR3 loop is CASSEWGDEQFF. Written as DNA, the CDR3 is TGTGCCAGCAGTGAATGGGGGGATGAGCAGTTCTTC.

This chain joins TRBV4-1 and TRBJ2-7, with TRBD2 as a possible D gene (5 bases). Trimming cost V 4 bases and J 1 base, with 23 bases left between them. Germline CDR1 is MGHRA and CDR2 is YSYEKL. There are 18 residues in the CDR3. The CDR3 DNA sequence: TGCGCCAGCAGCCCCGGGGTTCTACGCCGGGGAACTTCCTACGAGCAGTACTTC. This sequence encodes CASSPGVLRRGTSYEQYF.

The chain couples TRBV11-2 to TRBJ2-7, with D possibly being TRBD1 (5 bases). Germline CDR1 is SGHAT and CDR2 is FQNNGV. This CDR3 has 14 amino acids. Trimming shortened V by 5 bases and J by 2 bases, and 13 bases separated the two germline ends. CDR3 in DNA: TGTGCCAGCAGCCTGGACATTCCCCCCTACGAGCAGTACTTC. Its protein is CASSLDIPPYEQYF.